These 4 T cell receptor beta chains were sequenced from one sample in a study of blood T cell repertoires in COVID-19. TCRdb keeps only in-frame clones here, not all; method: immunoSEQ multiplex PCR. The repertoire has around 190,000 clones, approximately 73% of them found once; the top ten carry around a sixth. Input material: PBMCs or T cells enriched from blood (not recorded which). These receptors all stem from a woman aged 45 to 65 with acute COVID-19.

As to this clone: The final CDR3 position lacks the conserved phenylalanine or tryptophan, pointing to a likely read error. The V call is TRBV6-9, the J call TRBJ1-4, with D perhaps TRBD1 (5 bases). The CDR3 has 13 amino acids. V gave up 3 bases and J gave up 7 bases, with 9 bases separating them. CDR1 is MNHGY, CDR2 SVAAGI, per germline. The CDR3 DNA sequence: TGTGCCAGCAGTTACGGACACGGTGAAAAACTGTTTATT. This encodes CASSYGHGEKLFI.

The genes are TRBV28 and TRBJ2-7; D is unresolved. Trimming removed 2 bases from V and 3 bases from J, with 5 bases in between. Germline CDR1 is MDHEN and CDR2 is SYDVKM. The CDR3 spans 12 residues. Here the CDR3 DNA reads TGTGCCAGCAGTTTAGCTAACTACGAGCAGTACGTC. Protein: CASSLANYEQYV.

The chain couples TRBV9 to TRBJ2-2, with 9 bases matching TRBD2. The V and J ends lost 0 bases and 7 bases, in that order; junction bases with no gene match: 4. Germline CDR1 and CDR2: SGDLS and YYNGEE. This CDR3 has 15 residues. The CDR3 loop reads CASSVGGGAIGELFF. CDR3 nucleotide sequence: TGTGCCAGCAGCGTAGGCGGGGGGGCGATCGGGGAGCTGTTTTTT.

The genes are TRBV9 and TRBJ1-1; possibly TRBD1 for D (6 bases). Per the germline V gene, CDR1 is SGDLS and CDR2 is YYNGEE. This CDR3 has 15 residues. Trimming shortened V by 3 bases and J by 3 bases, and 15 bases separated the two germline ends. CDR3 in DNA: TGTGCCAGCAGCGCAAAGACAGGCTCGCACACTGAAGCTTTCTTT. As protein: CASSAKTGSHTEAFF.